The source of this TCR beta chain is a study of blood T cell repertoires in COVID-19. Whole-study context: Both acute and convalescent COVID-19 samples were obtained from the United States, Italy and Spain. PBMCs, B-cell-depleted T cells, or T cells provided the cDNA or gDNA that made up the material.

Authors' analysis steps: Amplifying reference gene primers gave estimates of nucleated cell counts. Assay: immunoSEQ multiplex PCR; the TCRdb copy retains only in-frame clones and omits some. V, J and clone size are taken as reported in that table, and D and trimming were inferred from the DNA itself. The sample lists some 130,000 clones, more than 70% occurring once. This TCR was sampled from a man over 45 with acute or convalescent COVID-19. The sequencing sample was made of peripheral blood.

Here the CDR3 DNA reads TGCGCCAGCAGCTTGGTAGGCAGGGCGGATTCACCCCTCCACTTT. It is translated as CASSLVGRADSPLHF. This chain joins TRBV5-1 and TRBJ1-6, with D possibly matching TRBD1 (5 bases). V gave up 0 bases and J gave up 8 bases, with 12 bases separating them. Per germline, CDR1 SGHRS and CDR2 YFSETQ. The CDR3 is 15 amino acids.